This passage covers 28 T cell receptor beta chains from one sample sequenced in a study of blood T cell repertoires in COVID-19. Generated by immunoSEQ multiplex PCR, the TCRdb table keeps only in-frame clones and is missing some. The repertoire has around 120,000 clones, around 76% of them found once; the top ten carry 2.3%. Sequencing input: peripheral blood. These receptors were obtained from a man in his 70s with acute or convalescent COVID-19.

The chain is built from TRBV2 and TRBJ1-4; D is perhaps TRBD1 (5 bases). CDR3 length: 14 residues. Germline V gives CDR1 SNHLY, CDR2 FYNNEI. The V end was cut by 7 bases, the J end by 6 bases, with 15 bases between. The CDR3 DNA reads TGTGCCAGCATCCAGGGCACACGGGATGAAAAACTGTTTTTT. Residues: CASIQGTRDEKLFF.

The chain is built from TRBV18 and TRBJ1-5; 9 nucleotides match TRBD1. This CDR3 region has 13 residues. The germline V gene encodes CDR1 KGHSH and CDR2 LQKENI. Trimming cost V 3 bases and J 7 bases; bases outside gene matches: 1. The CDR3 bases are TGTGCCAGCTCACCGACAGGGGGGCAGCCCCAGCATTTT. Protein sequence: CASSPTGGQPQHF.

This sequence joins TRBV3-1 (or the pseudogene TRBV3-2) and TRBJ1-1; 9 bases match TRBD1. CDR1 and CDR2 (germline): LGHDT, YNNKEL (reference sequence). The CDR3 runs to 17 residues. V gave up 2 bases and J gave up 10 bases; unmatched junction bases: 17. The chain's CDR3 is CASSQRGMRQGGRVAFF. The CDR3 bases are TGTGCCAGCAGCCAACGGGGGATGCGACAGGGGGGGCGCGTAGCTTTCTTT.

The chain is built from TRBV3-1 (or the pseudogene TRBV3-2) and TRBJ2-5; 14 positions match TRBD2. The CDR3 length is 18 residues. Germline CDR1 LGHDT, CDR2 YNNKEL (reference sequence). Trimming took 6 bases from V and 2 from J; bases not matched to a gene: 11. The CDR3 spells CASSRGRLAGGLQETQYF. In nucleotides, the CDR3 is TGTGCCAGCAGTCGAGGGCGACTAGCGGGGGGGCTTCAAGAGACCCAGTACTTC.

CDR3 coding DNA: TGTGCCACGGGGAGCTCCTATAATTCACCCCTCCACTTT. It yields the protein CATGSSYNSPLHF. The rearrangement joins TRBV12-3 or TRBV12-4 to TRBJ1-6; D not resolved. Trimming stripped 10 bases from V and 0 bases from J, with 7 bases between. This CDR3 is 13 amino acids long.

The CDR3 spells CASSPKLGTGLNTEAFF. The CDR3 DNA reads TGTGCCAGCAGTCCCAAATTAGGTACAGGGTTGAACACTGAAGCTTTCTTT. The chain is built from TRBV7-2 and TRBJ1-1; the D gene is possibly TRBD1 (6 bases). CDR1 and CDR2 from the germline V gene are SGHTA and FQGNSA. The CDR3 contains 17 residues. With 6 bases removed from V and 0 bases from J, the gap between germline ends came to 20 bases.

V and J are TRBV4-1 and TRBJ2-2, with 12 nucleotides matching TRBD2. With 4 bases clipped from V and 5 bases from J, the junction kept 5 bases outside the gene matches. The CDR3 has 16 amino acids. Germline CDR1 MGHRA, CDR2 YSYEKL. The CDR3 coding sequence is TGCGCCAGCAGCCGCGGACTAGCGGGGATTACCGGGGAGCTGTTTTTT. Translation: CASSRGLAGITGELFF.

The rearrangement joins TRBV3-1 (or the pseudogene TRBV3-2) to TRBJ1-2; 8 bases line up with TRBD1. CDR3 length: 13 amino acids. Germline lookup yields CDR1 LGHDT and CDR2 YNNKEL (reference sequence). V shed 4 bases and J 8 bases; nucleotides not matched to a gene: 6. The CDR3 spells CASSRTGSGGYTF. The CDR3, as DNA: TGTGCCAGCAGCCGGACAGGGAGCGGGGGCTACACCTTC.

V is TRBV6-6 and J is TRBJ2-2; 9 nucleotides align to TRBD1. There are 15 residues in the CDR3. Germline assignment: CDR1 MNHNY and CDR2 SVGAGI (reference sequence). The trim removed 4 bases at V and 5 bases at J, leaving 5 bases unmatched. In DNA form, the CDR3 reads TGTGCCAGCAGTTCGGGACAGGGTAAAACCGGGGAGCTGTTTTTT. Its protein is CASSSGQGKTGELFF.

The genes are TRBV19 and TRBJ1-1, with 7 bases that match TRBD1. J gave up 0 bases and V 5 bases, and 12 bases lay outside the gene matches. Germline CDR1 and CDR2: LNHDA and SQIVND (reference sequence). CDR3 size: 17 residues. The CDR3 nucleotides are TGTGCCAGTAGTTCAAGACAGGGCCAGGGGATGAACACTGAAGCTTTCTTT. Amino acids: CASSSRQGQGMNTEAFF.

This clone was detected a few times. The genes are TRBV7-6 and TRBJ1-1, with D unresolved. The CDR3 length is 15 residues. Per the germline V gene, CDR1 is SGHVS and CDR2 is FNYEAQ. Trimming took off 2 bases at V and 2 bases at J, with 12 bases between the two ends. CDR3 sequence reads: CASSLNPGQNTEAFF. CDR3 in DNA: TGTGCCAGCAGCTTAAACCCAGGCCAAAACACTGAAGCTTTCTTT.

This chain connects TRBV4-2 to TRBJ2-1; no reliable D call. In germline, CDR1 is LGHNA, CDR2 YNFKEQ. The V end was cut by 0 bases, the J end by 10 bases, with 7 bases between. CDR3 length: 12 amino acids. The CDR3: CASSQDLGEQFF. The CDR3 coding sequence is TGTGCCAGCAGCCAAGATCTAGGCGAGCAGTTCTTC.

This sequence joins TRBV6-5 and TRBJ1-1, with D unresolved. The germline gives CDR1 MNHEY, CDR2 SVGAGI. V was cut by 2 bases and J by 1 base, with 11 bases left in between. This CDR3 is 15 amino acids long. The CDR3 DNA reads TGTGCCAGCAGTTACACCGACCCAGGGAACACTGAAGCTTTCTTT. Translation gives CASSYTDPGNTEAFF.

V and J are TRBV18 and TRBJ2-7; 12 nucleotides align to TRBD1. Germline V CDR1 and CDR2: KGHSH, LQKENI. This CDR3 region has 14 residues. V dropped 3 bases and J dropped 6; count of bases not matched to a gene: 3. The CDR3 bases are TGTGCCAGCTCACCGCGGGACAGGGGGCCCGAGCAGTACTTC. Translation: CASSPRDRGPEQYF.

V is TRBV27 and J is TRBJ1-4; 8 nucleotides align to TRBD1. The germline gives CDR1 MNHEY, CDR2 SMNVEV (reference sequence). With V trimmed by 5 bases and J by 0 bases, 11 bases remained unmatched. This CDR3 spans 18 amino acids. In DNA form, the CDR3 reads TGTGCCAGCAGTCTTACATCGACAGGGGCCGCAACTAATGAAAAACTGTTTTTT. Translated: CASSLTSTGAATNEKLFF. The whole variable domain, remainder taken from reference TRBV27 and TRBJ1-4, is EAQVTQNPRYLITVTGKKLTVTCSQNMNHEYMSWYRQDPGLGLRQIYYSMNVEVTDKGDVPEGYKVSRKEKRNFPLILESPSPNQTSLYFCASSLTSTGAATNEKLFFGSGTQLSVL.

The chain employs TRBV12-3 or TRBV12-4 and TRBJ1-2, with D tentatively TRBD1 (5 bases). This CDR3 has 13 residues. Trimming took 2 bases from V and 6 from J, leaving 10 bases between them. The CDR3 DNA follows: TGTGCCAGCAGTTTATCGGGGGATCATGGCTACACCTTC. It yields the protein CASSLSGDHGYTF.

V gene TRBV5-6 combines with J gene TRBJ1-3; 7 positions agree with TRBD1. Germline V gene sequence: CDR1 SGHDT, CDR2 YYEEEE. The CDR3 is 15 amino acids. With V trimmed by 0 bases and J by 4 bases, 4 bases remained unmatched. DNA for the CDR3: TGTGCCAGCAGCTTGGTACCAGGGGGAGGAAACACCATATATTTT. Residues: CASSLVPGGGNTIYF.

Only a few counts were recorded for this clone. The V and J genes are TRBV5-1 and TRBJ1-2, with D possibly being TRBD1 (5 bases). The CDR3 totals 14 residues. Germline V CDR1 and CDR2: SGHRS, YFSETQ. The V and J ends lost 0 bases and 2 bases respectively, with 8 bases between them. The CDR3 loop is CASSLVSGNYGYTF. The CDR3 DNA sequence: TGCGCCAGCAGCTTGGTCTCAGGGAACTATGGCTACACCTTC.

This chain uses TRBV5-6 with TRBJ2-2; 7 bases align to TRBD2. The CDR3 covers 16 residues. Germline-derived CDR1 and CDR2 are SGHDT and YYEEEE. V was clipped by 3 bases and J by 5 bases; unmatched bases: 10. CDR3 region: CASSSSGDRQTGELFF. The CDR3 nucleotides are TGTGCCAGCAGCTCAAGCGGGGACCGACAAACCGGGGAGCTGTTTTTT.

CDR3 sequence (DNA): TGTGCCAGCAGCGTAAGATCTCTAGTCGATGAGCAGTTCTTC. Translated: CASSVRSLVDEQFF. The chain couples TRBV9 to TRBJ2-1; no firm D call. The germline CDR1 and CDR2 sequences are SGDLS and YYNGEE. This CDR3 has 14 amino acids. V gave up 1 base and J gave up 8 bases, with 13 bases separating them.

This chain joins TRBV5-4 and TRBJ2-1, with a possible D match to TRBD2 (6 bases). V lost 7 bases and J lost 5, with 22 bases in between. The CDR3 spans 16 residues. Germline assignment: CDR1 SGHNT and CDR2 YYREEE (reference sequence). CDR3 sequence reads: CASLLGGSGGNNEQFF. In DNA, the CDR3 is TGTGCCAGCCTTTTGGGGGGTAGTGGGGGTAACAATGAGCAGTTCTTC.

V is TRBV5-1 and J is TRBJ1-1; 12 bases map to TRBD1. V shed 5 bases, J shed 3 bases, and the junction held 2 bases outside the gene matches. This CDR3 contains 14 residues. Germline V gene lookup returns CDR1 SGHRS and CDR2 YFSETQ. The chain's CDR3 is CASRGTGGDTEAFF. The CDR3 DNA reads TGCGCCAGCAGGGGGACAGGGGGCGACACTGAAGCTTTCTTT.

The chain couples TRBV25-1 to TRBJ1-1; 10 bases line up with TRBD1. Per the germline V gene, CDR1 is MGHDK and CDR2 is SYGVNS. The CDR3 has 14 amino acids. The ends lost 4 bases at V and 5 bases at J; junction bases unmatched: 4. The CDR3 protein is CASSGRDRGTEAFF. The CDR3 DNA sequence: TGTGCCAGCAGTGGCCGGGACAGGGGTACTGAAGCTTTCTTT.

This chain connects TRBV5-4 to TRBJ1-2; possibly TRBD1 for D (5 bases). Germline V lookup: CDR1 SGHNT, CDR2 YYREEE (reference sequence). Deletions cut 5 bases from V and 4 bases from J, with 15 bases between. There are 14 residues in the CDR3. CDR3 sequence: CASRGVNRAYGYTF. As DNA, the CDR3 is TGTGCCAGCAGAGGGGTAAACCGAGCCTATGGCTACACCTTC. Drawing the rest from reference TRBV5-4 and TRBJ1-2, the complete variable domain is ETGVTQSPTHLIKTRGQQVTLRCSSQSGHNTVSWYQQALGQGPQFIFQYYREEENGRGNFPPRFSGLQFPNYSSELNVNALELDDSALYLCASRGVNRAYGYTFGSGTRLTVV.

The chain has TRBV4-1 and TRBJ2-7; D may be TRBD1 (5 bases). This CDR3 contains 15 residues. Trimming took 0 bases from V and 1 from J, leaving 10 bases between them. Germline loops: CDR1 MGHRA, CDR2 YSYEKL. The CDR3 DNA reads as TGCGCCAGCAGCCAAGACGGGCAGGGATCCTACGAGCAGTACTTC. This sequence encodes CASSQDGQGSYEQYF.

V gene TRBV6-2 or TRBV6-3 combines with J gene TRBJ2-5; 10 bases fit TRBD2. CDR3 size: 16 residues. The germline V gene has CDR1 MNHEY and CDR2 SVGEGT. V was clipped by 3 bases and J by 5 bases; unmatched bases: 9. Here the CDR3 reads CASSYPAGGPPETQYF. CDR3 nucleotide sequence: TGTGCCAGCAGTTATCCAGCGGGGGGGCCCCCGGAGACCCAGTACTTC.

V gene TRBV19 combines with J gene TRBJ1-2; 9 positions match TRBD1. This CDR3 is built from 14 residues. Germline CDR1 is LNHDA and CDR2 is SQIVND (reference sequence). The V and J ends lost 10 bases and 0 bases, in that order; junction bases with no gene match: 6. The CDR3 coding sequence is TGTGCCACTCACAGGGGGCAAACTAACTATGGCTACACCTTC. Amino acid sequence: CATHRGQTNYGYTF.

The chain couples TRBV5-4 to TRBJ2-7; tentative D call: TRBD1 (6 bases). The germline V gene has CDR1 SGHNT and CDR2 YYREEE (reference sequence). V was clipped by 5 bases and J by 3 bases, with 18 bases between them. This CDR3 is built from 15 residues. The CDR3 DNA reads as TGTGCCAGCAGGGATCGGGGACAAGGGGTCTACGAGCAGTACTTC. Translated: CASRDRGQGVYEQYF.